This T cell receptor beta chain was recovered during a study of OX40 agonist ivuxolimab in advanced cancers. Notes on the research overall: Ivuxolimab was an agonistic, fully human IgG2 monoclonal antibody directed against OX40 (CD134), a costimulatory receptor. The dose-escalation cohort was approximately 83% male with a mean age of about 58 years, ranging from roughly 23 to 90. Among the approximately 50 dose-escalation patients, around 20 had hepatocellular carcinoma, approximately 15 melanoma, 9 renal cell carcinoma and 9 head and neck cancer. Partial responses occurred in three dose-escalation patients, of whom one had hepatocellular carcinoma and two had cutaneous melanoma. Peripheral TCRbeta sequencing was intended to test whether TCR sequence diversity was altered and clonal T-cell expansion was caused by ivuxolimab. Prior anti-PD-1, anti-PD-L1 or anti-CTLA-4 therapy was permitted, and 40% of dose-escalation patients had received checkpoint inhibitors. Intravenous ivuxolimab was administered to patients every 2 weeks at six dose levels: 0.01, 0.1, 0.3, 1.5, 3 and 10 mg/kg. The paper describes the monotherapy dose-escalation part (N ≈ 50 patients) of the phase I trial of ivuxolimab. The investigation overall reported the following: On average, CD8+ T cells showed more expanded clones than CD4+ T cells after ivuxolimab. At doses from 0.1 to 3.0 mg/kg, clonal expansion was seen in both CD4+ and CD8+ blood T cells between baseline and week 6. Which antigens the clonally expanded peripheral T cells were specific for was not determined. Low levels of normalized T-cell clonal expansion were also seen in some nonresponding patients. Partial responders in the 0.1-3.0 mg/kg groups had among the lowest normalized peripheral clonal expansion, especially among CD8+ T cells.

Patients with a history of autoimmune disease or receiving systemic immunosuppression were excluded from the trial. Peripheral blood for TCR sequencing was drawn from every dose cohort at baseline, at cycle 4 day 1 and at cycle 7 day 1. Samples were obtained from an open-label, multicenter, first-in-human phase I dose-escalation trial of ivuxolimab. Adults with locally advanced or metastatic head and neck squamous cell, hepatocellular, melanoma or renal cell carcinoma were enrolled in the trial. Before TCR sequencing, CD4+ T cells and CD8+ T cells were sorted from peripheral blood as separate populations. On this clone itself: Its antigen remains unidentified. Qualities for individual bases were not recorded, and no much larger clone is one base off.

The CDR3, cysteine through phenylalanine, is 13 amino acids long. CDR3 DNA is the only sequence kept; it has 39 bases, read in frame from the first base. CDR1 and CDR2, looked up from the germline V gene, are ENHRY and SYGVKD. The junction shows trimming of 10 bases on V and 5 bases on J, plus 12 bases between the germline ends. For sequencing of the TCRbeta CDR3 region, genomic DNA was extracted from the sorted cells. The immunoSEQ Assay was used to sequence the TCRbeta CDR3 regions. Not all clones reach the TCRdb copy of this immuneACCESS table, which keeps in-frame sequences only. Checked studies attribute under half of the gap to unresolved V genes and leave the rest unexplained. The sample table lists over 50,000 clones, approximately 90% of them with a count of one. The top ten hold 1.9% of the sample.

The TCR was taken from an adult with an advanced solid tumor such as melanoma, head and neck, liver or kidney cancer. The sequence joins TRBV10-3 to TRBJ1-6; tentative D gene TRBD1, with 6 bases matching. The source material was CD4+ or CD8+ T cells sorted from blood, sampled in a trial of the OX40 agonist ivuxolimab. The bases are TGTGCCACTAGGGGGACGAATAATTCACCCCTCCACTTT. The resulting protein is CATRGTNNSPLHF.